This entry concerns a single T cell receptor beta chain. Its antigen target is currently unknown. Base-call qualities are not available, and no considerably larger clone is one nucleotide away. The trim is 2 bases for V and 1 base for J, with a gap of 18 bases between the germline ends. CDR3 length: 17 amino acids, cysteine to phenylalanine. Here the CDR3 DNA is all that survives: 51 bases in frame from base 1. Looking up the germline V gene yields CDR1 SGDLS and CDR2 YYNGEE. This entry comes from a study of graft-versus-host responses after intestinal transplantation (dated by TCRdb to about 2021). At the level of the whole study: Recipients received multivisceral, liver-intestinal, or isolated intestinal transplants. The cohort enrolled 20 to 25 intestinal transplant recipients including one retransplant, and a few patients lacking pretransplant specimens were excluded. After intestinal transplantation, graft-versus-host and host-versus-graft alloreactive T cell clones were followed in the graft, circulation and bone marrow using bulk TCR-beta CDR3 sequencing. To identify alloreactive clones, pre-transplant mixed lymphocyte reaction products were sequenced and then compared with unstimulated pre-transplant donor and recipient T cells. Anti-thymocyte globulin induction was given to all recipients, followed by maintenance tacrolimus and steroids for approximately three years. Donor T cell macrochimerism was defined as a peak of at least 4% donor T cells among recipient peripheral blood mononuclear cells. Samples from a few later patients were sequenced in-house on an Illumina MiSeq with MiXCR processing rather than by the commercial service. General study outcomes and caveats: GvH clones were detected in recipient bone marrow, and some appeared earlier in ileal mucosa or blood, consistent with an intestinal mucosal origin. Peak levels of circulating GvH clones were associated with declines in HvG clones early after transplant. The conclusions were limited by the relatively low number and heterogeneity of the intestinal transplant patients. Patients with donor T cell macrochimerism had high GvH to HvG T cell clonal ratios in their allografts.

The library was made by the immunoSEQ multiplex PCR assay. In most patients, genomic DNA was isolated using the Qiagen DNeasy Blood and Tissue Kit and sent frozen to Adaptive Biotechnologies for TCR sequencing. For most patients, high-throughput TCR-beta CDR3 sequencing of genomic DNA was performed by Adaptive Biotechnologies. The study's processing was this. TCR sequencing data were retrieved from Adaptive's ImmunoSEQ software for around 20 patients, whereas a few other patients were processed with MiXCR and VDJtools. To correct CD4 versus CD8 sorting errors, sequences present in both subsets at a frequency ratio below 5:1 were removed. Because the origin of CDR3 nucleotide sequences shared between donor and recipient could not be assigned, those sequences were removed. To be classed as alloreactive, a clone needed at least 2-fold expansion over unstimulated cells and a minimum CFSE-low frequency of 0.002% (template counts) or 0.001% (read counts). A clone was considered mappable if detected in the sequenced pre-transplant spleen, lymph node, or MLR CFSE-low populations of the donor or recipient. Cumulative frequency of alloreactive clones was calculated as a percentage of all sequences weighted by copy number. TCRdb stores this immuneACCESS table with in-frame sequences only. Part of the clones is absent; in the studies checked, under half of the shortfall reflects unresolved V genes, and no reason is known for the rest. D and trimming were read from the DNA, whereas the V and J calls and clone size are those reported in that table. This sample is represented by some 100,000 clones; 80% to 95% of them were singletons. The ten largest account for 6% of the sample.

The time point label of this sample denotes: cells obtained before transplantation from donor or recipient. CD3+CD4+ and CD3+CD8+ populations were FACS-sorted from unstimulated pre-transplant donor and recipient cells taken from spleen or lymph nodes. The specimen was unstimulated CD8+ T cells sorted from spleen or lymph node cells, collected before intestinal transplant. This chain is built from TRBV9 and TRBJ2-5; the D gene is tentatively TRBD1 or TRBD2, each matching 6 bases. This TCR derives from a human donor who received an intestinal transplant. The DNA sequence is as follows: TGTGCCAGCAGCGTCGATGAGGGGGGAGCGCTCCAAGAGACCCAGTACTTC. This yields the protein CASSVDEGGALQETQYF.